This entry lists 21 T cell receptor beta chains sequenced from one sample in a study of T cell clonality in common variable immunodeficiency. Assay used: immunoSEQ multiplex PCR; TCRdb lists only in-frame clones, some missing. The repertoire consists of 30,000 to 40,000 clones, none detected only once. Sequencing was carried out using peripheral blood mononuclear cells. Receptors were obtained from a person aged 18 to 70 in good health.

This clone was seen repeatedly, ten times or more. Read data end 3 residues before the CDR3 end; the end is taken from the germline J gene. V is TRBV5-1 and J is TRBJ1-5; D might be TRBD1 (6 bases). The CDR3 contains 15 residues. Germline loops: CDR1 SGHRS, CDR2 YFSETQ. Trimming took off 1 base at V and 1 base at J, with 9 bases between the two ends. The CDR3: CASSLTGTSNQPQHF. Partial CDR3 DNA: TGCGCCAGCAGCTTGACAGGGACGAGCAATCAGCCC.

The sample holds many counts of this clone. The read gets to within 3 residues of the CDR3 end, and the germline J gene fills in the rest. The V and J genes are TRBV28 and TRBJ2-7; D remains ambiguous. From germline, CDR1 is MDHEN and CDR2 SYDVKM. The V and J ends lost 8 bases and 3 bases respectively, with 20 bases between them. This CDR3 region has 15 residues. CDR3 amino acids: CASQVGSTFFYEQYF. CDR3 DNA (partial): TGTGCCAGCCAAGTGGGCTCGACATTTTTCTACGAG.

There are many counts of this clone. From the germline J gene comes the end of the CDR3, since the read stops 3 residues before it. The chain links TRBV10-3 to TRBJ2-2; 13 bases map to TRBD2. This CDR3 is 17 amino acids long. V trimming: 6 bases; J trimming: 1 base; junction bases outside the gene matches: 5. CDR1 and CDR2 from the germline V gene are ENHRY and SYGVKD. The CDR3 protein is CAISPGTSGKNTGELFF. The sequenced CDR3 bases are TGTGCCATCAGCCCCGGGACTAGCGGGAAGAACACCGGGGAG.

In its sample, this clone was seen many times. The read is 3 residues too short to cover the CDR3 end, so that end is filled in from the germline J gene. V gene TRBV20-1 combines with J gene TRBJ1-2, with 9 bases identical to TRBD1. J lost 6 bases, V lost 1 base, and 9 bases had no gene match. CDR3 size: 15 residues. From germline, CDR1 is DFQATT and CDR2 SNEGSKA (reference sequence). Incomplete CDR3 DNA: TGCAGTGCTAGAGTTGGACAGGGGTTGCGTAATGGC. Translating gives CSARVGQGLRNG. The entire CDR3 is CSARVGQGLRNGYTF.

This clone was observed at least ten times. The CDR3 extends 3 residues past the end of the read, so its final part is completed from the germline J gene. The chain couples TRBV6-1 to TRBJ1-1; 8 bases line up with TRBD1. Germline V gene sequence: CDR1 MNHNS, CDR2 SASEGT. V shed 4 bases and J 6 bases; nucleotides not matched to a gene: 7. This CDR3 has 14 residues. Partial CDR3 DNA: TGTGCCAGCAGTGCTCGCCGACAGGGGTCTGAA. Residues: CASSARRQGSE. The full CDR3 sequence reads CASSARRQGSEAFF.

This clone was observed at least ten times. The observed sequence ends 3 residues before the CDR3 terminus, with the missing tail filled in from the germline J gene. This chain connects TRBV7-2 to TRBJ2-3; unclear D gene. Trimming took off 1 base at V and 0 bases at J, with 5 bases between the two ends. The CDR3 runs 14 residues. Per germline, CDR1 SGHTA and CDR2 FQGNSA. This chain's CDR3 is CASSLVRSTDTQYF. The sequenced part of the CDR3 DNA is TGTGCCAGCAGCTTAGTCCGGAGCACAGATACG.

The sample holds many counts of this clone. The part of the CDR3 DNA that was read is TGTGCCAGTAGCCAAAGAGCGGGGACAGGGGGAAACACC. It translates to CASSQRAGTGGNT. The entire CDR3 sequence reads CASSQRAGTGGNTIYF. The chain employs TRBV19 and TRBJ1-3, with 9 positions matching TRBD1. The read gets to within 3 residues of the CDR3 end, and the germline J gene fills in the rest. This CDR3 spans 16 amino acids. From germline, CDR1 is LNHDA and CDR2 SQIVND (reference sequence). With V trimmed by 6 bases and J by 4 bases, 10 bases remained unmatched.

Many counts were recorded for this clone. The CDR3 extends 3 residues past the end of the read, so its final part is completed from the germline J gene. The rearrangement links TRBV30 to TRBJ2-1; the match to TRBD1 covers 10 bases. After removal of 1 base from V and 0 bases from J, the junction contained 12 bases not matched to a gene. There are 19 residues in the CDR3. CDR1 and CDR2 (germline): GTSNPN, SVGIG (reference sequence). CDR3 DNA, as far as it was read: TGTGCCTGGAGTGCGGACAGGGGGTTTGGGACTAGCTCCTACAATGAG. Translation gives CAWSADRGFGTSSYNE. The CDR3 reads in full as CAWSADRGFGTSSYNEQFF.

This clone appeared a few times. The CDR3 end lies 3 residues beyond the end of the read and is filled in from the germline J gene. V gene TRBV14 combines with J gene TRBJ2-5; 8 positions agree with TRBD1. V was pared by 2 bases and J by 1 base, with 3 bases of the junction left unmatched. This CDR3 has 15 residues. The germline gives CDR1 SGHDN, CDR2 FVKESK. Partial CDR3 DNA: TGTGCCAGCAGCCAACCAACAGGGGGCCAAGAGACC. Protein sequence: CASSQPTGGQET. The complete CDR3 reads CASSQPTGGQETQYF. Full variable domain (missing parts from reference TRBV14 and TRBJ2-5): EAGVTQFPSHSVIEKGQTVTLRCDPISGHDNLYWYRRVMGKEIKFLLHFVKESKQDESGMPNNRFLAERTGGTYSTLKVQPAELEDSGVYFCASSQPTGGQETQYFGPGTRLLVL.

This clone was seen repeatedly, ten times or more. The read gets to within 3 residues of the CDR3 end, and the germline J gene fills in the rest. J is TRBJ2-1 and V is TRBV14, with 14 bases aligning to TRBD2. The CDR3 is 16 residues long. The ends lost 5 bases at V and 9 bases at J; junction bases unmatched: 9. The germline V gene encodes CDR1 SGHDN and CDR2 FVKESK. CDR3 bases read: TGTGCCAGCAGCTCGGGGACTAGCGGGAGAAGAGGTGAG. Amino acids: CASSSGTSGRRGE. The full CDR3 protein is CASSSGTSGRRGEQFF. Combining the CDR3 with reference TRBV14 and TRBJ2-1 gives the whole variable domain EAGVTQFPSHSVIEKGQTVTLRCDPISGHDNLYWYRRVMGKEIKFLLHFVKESKQDESGMPNNRFLAERTGGTYSTLKVQPAELEDSGVYFCASSSGTSGRRGEQFFGPGTRLTVL.

At least ten counts were recorded for this clone. The sequenced fragment ends 3 residues before the CDR3 boundary, so the rest is inferred from the germline J gene. V usage is TRBV7-2 and J usage is TRBJ2-7, with 9 bases matching TRBD2. The germline gives CDR1 SGHTA, CDR2 FQGNSA. The V and J ends lost 3 bases and 2 bases, in that order; junction bases with no gene match: 5. The CDR3 contains 15 residues. CDR3 amino acids: CASSFALAGTYEQYF. CDR3 bases read: TGTGCCAGCAGCTTCGCCCTAGCGGGGACCTACGAG.

This clone was seen many times. The observed sequence ends 3 residues before the CDR3 terminus, with the missing tail filled in from the germline J gene. The gene calls are TRBV7-2 and TRBJ2-1; 9 bases fit TRBD1. Per the germline V gene, CDR1 is SGHTA and CDR2 is FQGNSA. CDR3 size: 14 residues. V lost 4 bases, J lost 9 bases, and 7 bases stayed unmatched. This CDR3 reads CASSSGTGFGEQFF. Incomplete CDR3 DNA: TGTGCCAGCAGCTCCGGGACAGGGTTCGGTGAG.

This clone was found a few times. The read terminates 3 residues before the CDR3 end, so the remaining end is supplied by the germline J gene. The chain combines TRBV7-2 with TRBJ2-7; weak D call: TRBD2 (6 bases). The CDR3 consists of 15 residues. V was clipped by 4 bases and J by 0 bases, with 13 bases between them. The germline gives CDR1 SGHTA, CDR2 FQGNSA. Here the CDR3 reads CASSWGDFTSYEQYF. The sequenced CDR3 bases are TGTGCCAGCAGCTGGGGGGACTTCACCTCCTACGAG.

This clone was found many times. The read stops 3 residues short of the end of the CDR3; the missing end is completed from the germline J gene. The rearrangement uses TRBV28 and TRBJ2-3; a possible D gene is TRBD1 (6 bases). The CDR3 extends over 15 amino acids. Germline CDR1 reads MDHEN; CDR2 reads SYDVKM. The CDR3 bases that were read are TGTGCCAGCAATTCCAGGGGACACCCGATTGGAACG. It codes for CASNSRGHPIGT. The full CDR3 sequence reads CASNSRGHPIGTQYF.

This clone was seen repeatedly, ten times or more. Read data end 3 residues before the CDR3 end; the end is taken from the germline J gene. The chain couples TRBV13 to TRBJ1-1, with D unresolved. The CDR3 length is 12 residues. Germline V gene sequence: CDR1 PRHDT, CDR2 FYEKMQ (reference sequence). The V and J ends lost 1 base and 6 bases respectively, with 6 bases between them. CDR3 DNA (partial): TGTGCCAGCAGCTTAGTCGGGGCTGAA. Translated, it gives CASSLVGAE. The complete CDR3 sequence is CASSLVGAEAFF. Full variable domain (outside the CDR3, taken from reference TRBV13 and TRBJ1-1): AAGVIQSPRHLIKEKRETATLKCYPIPRHDTVYWYQQGPGQDPQFLISFYEKMQSDKGSIPDRFSAQQFSDYHSELNMSSLELGDSALYFCASSLVGAEAFFGQGTRLTVV.

By share, this clone ranks as medium-sized. Sequencing ends 3 residues short of the CDR3 end; the germline J gene provides the rest. This chain links TRBV20-1 with TRBJ2-2; no clear D. CDR3 length: 14 residues. CDR1 DFQATT and CDR2 SNEGSKA come from the germline V gene (reference sequence). V was pared by 2 bases and J by 0 bases, with 7 bases between. The CDR3 is CSARNSPNTGELFF. The DNA read from the CDR3 is TGCAGTGCTAGAAACAGTCCGAACACCGGGGAG.

CDR3 DNA, as far as it was read: TGTGCCAGCAGCTTAACTCTAGCGGGATACAATGAC. Translating it yields CASSLTLAGYND. The whole CDR3 sequence reads CASSLTLAGYNDYTF. This rearrangement joins TRBV7-3 to TRBJ1-2; no clear D. The read finishes 3 residues shy of the CDR3 end, and the germline J gene is used to complete it. The CDR3 sequence is 15 residues long. Germline CDR1 reads SGHTA; CDR2 reads FQGTGA.

This clone was seen at least ten times. The sequence runs out 3 residues before the end of the CDR3; the remainder is reconstructed from the germline J gene. The rearrangement links TRBV30 to TRBJ2-2, with D hard to call. The CDR3 extends over 13 amino acids. Germline lookup yields CDR1 GTSNPN and CDR2 SVGIG (reference sequence). The V gene lost 3 bases and the J gene lost 1 base, with 6 bases spanning the gap. This chain's CDR3 is CAWRSQNTGELFF. The sequenced part of the CDR3 DNA is TGTGCCTGGAGATCACAGAACACCGGGGAG.

The sample holds many counts of this clone. The read falls 3 residues short of the CDR3 end, and the missing part is taken from the germline J gene. The V gene is TRBV5-5, the J gene TRBJ1-1; a weak D match, TRBD1 (5 bases). V was trimmed by 3 bases and J by 5 bases, leaving 8 bases between them. This CDR3 has 12 residues. In germline, CDR1 is SGHKS, CDR2 YYEKEE (reference sequence). The covered CDR3 bases are TGTGCCAGCAGCTGGCAGGGAACTGAA. Translation gives CASSWQGTE. From start to end, the CDR3 is CASSWQGTEAFF.

This clone was counted many times. The CDR3 end lies 3 residues beyond the end of the read and is filled in from the germline J gene. The rearrangement joins TRBV18 to TRBJ2-3; 11 bases map to TRBD2. Trimming cost V 0 bases and J 7 bases; bases outside gene matches: 6. Germline lookup yields CDR1 KGHSH and CDR2 LQKENI. The CDR3 length is 16 residues. The CDR3 is CASSPPSSGRYNTQYF. CDR3 bases read: TGTGCCAGCTCACCACCTTCTAGCGGGAGGTATAATACG.

This clone has ten or more counts. The CDR3 goes on 3 residues after the read ends, and that part is filled in from the germline J gene. J is TRBJ2-4 and V is TRBV20-1; D is possibly TRBD1 (6 bases). In germline, CDR1 is DFQATT, CDR2 SNEGSKA (reference sequence). V shed 6 bases and J shed 0 bases, with 9 bases lying between them. The CDR3 runs 13 residues. CDR3 protein: CSAWDIAKNIQYF. The DNA read from the CDR3 is TGCAGTGCGTGGGACATAGCCAAAAACATT.